This passage covers 4 T cell receptor beta chains from one sample sequenced in a study of Ad26.COV2.S vaccination and SARS-CoV-2 variants. Sequencing used immunoSEQ multiplex PCR; TCRdb keeps in-frame clones, though not all of them. The sample has about 680,000 clones, around 89% seen once. Treatment denoted: approximately 18 received Ad26.COV2.S at low or high dose, single or two shots; about 5 received placebo; per-sample allocation not given. Specimens were obtained on day 63 following the first vaccine or placebo injection. The sequencing used peripheral blood, collected in a trial of Ad26.COV2.S vaccine versus placebo. The receptors here all came from a person aged 18-60 years who received the Ad26.COV2.S COVID-19 vaccine or a placebo.

The chain is built from TRBV6-5 and TRBJ2-2; D gene unclear. Germline V lookup: CDR1 MNHEY, CDR2 SVGAGI. CDR3 length: 13 residues. V was shortened by 7 bases and J by 4 bases, with 10 bases between the two germline ends. The CDR3 spells CASKGSPTGELFF. The CDR3 region has the DNA TGTGCCAGCAAAGGTTCACCCACCGGGGAGCTGTTTTTT.

As concerns this clone: The sample has other DNA sequences that encode this CDR3 too. The J gene is TRBJ1-1, the V gene TRBV18; D remains ambiguous. CDR1 KGHSH and CDR2 LQKENI come from the germline V gene. The CDR3 is made up of 12 amino acids. V was cut by 1 base and J by 5 bases, with 5 bases left in between. In nucleotides, the CDR3 is TGTGCCAGCTCACCACGAGAGACTGAAGCTTTCTTT. As protein: CASSPRETEAFF.

This clone was observed a single time. The rearrangement joins TRBV20-1 to TRBJ1-1, with D perhaps matching TRBD1 (5 bases). Trimming took 6 bases from V and 5 from J, leaving 10 bases between them. Germline V gene data show CDR1 as DFQATT and CDR2 as SNEGSKA (reference sequence). The CDR3 contains 11 residues. DNA of the CDR3: TGCAGTGCGGTGGGGCGGACTGAAGCTTTCTTT. Protein sequence: CSAVGRTEAFF.

The chain has TRBV5-1 and TRBJ2-1; 7 positions agree with TRBD2. J gave up 0 bases and V 3 bases, and 3 bases lay outside the gene matches. The germline gives CDR1 SGHRS, CDR2 YFSETQ. This CDR3 contains 15 residues. CDR3: CASSSGLGSYNEQFF. DNA of the CDR3: TGCGCCAGCAGCTCCGGACTAGGCTCCTACAATGAGCAGTTCTTC.